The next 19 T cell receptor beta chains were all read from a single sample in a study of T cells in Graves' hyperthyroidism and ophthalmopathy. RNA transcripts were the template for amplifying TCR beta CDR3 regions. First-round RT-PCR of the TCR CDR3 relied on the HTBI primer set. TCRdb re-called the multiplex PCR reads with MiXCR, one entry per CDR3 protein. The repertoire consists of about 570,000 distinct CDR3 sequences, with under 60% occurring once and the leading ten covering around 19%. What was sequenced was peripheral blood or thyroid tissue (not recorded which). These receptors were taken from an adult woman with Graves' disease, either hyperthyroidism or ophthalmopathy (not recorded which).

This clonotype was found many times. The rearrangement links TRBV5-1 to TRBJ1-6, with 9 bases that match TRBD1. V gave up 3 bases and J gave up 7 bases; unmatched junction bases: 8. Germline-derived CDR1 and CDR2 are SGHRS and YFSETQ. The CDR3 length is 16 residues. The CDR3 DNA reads TGCGCCAGCAGCTCGGGACAGGGAGGAGTCAATTCACCCCTCCACTTT. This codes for CASSSGQGGVNSPLHF.

CDR3 sequence: CATTDGGDEQYF. CDR3 bases: TGTGCCACCACCGATGGAGGGGACGAGCAGTACTTC. The gene calls are TRBV24-1 and TRBJ2-7, with TRBD2 as a possible D gene (6 bases). V lost 8 bases and J lost 5, with 12 bases in between. The CDR3 spans 12 residues. The germline V gene has CDR1 KGHDR and CDR2 SFDVKD.

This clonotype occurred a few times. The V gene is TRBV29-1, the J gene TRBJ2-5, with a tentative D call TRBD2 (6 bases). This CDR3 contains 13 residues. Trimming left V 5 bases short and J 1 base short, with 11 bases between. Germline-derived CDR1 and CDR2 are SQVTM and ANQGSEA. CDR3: CSVRRDFQETQYF. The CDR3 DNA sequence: TGCAGCGTTAGAAGGGACTTCCAAGAGACCCAGTACTTC.

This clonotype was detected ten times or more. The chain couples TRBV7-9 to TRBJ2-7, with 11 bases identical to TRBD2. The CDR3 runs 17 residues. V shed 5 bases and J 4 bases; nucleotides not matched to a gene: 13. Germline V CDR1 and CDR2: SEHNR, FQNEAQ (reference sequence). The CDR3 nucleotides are TGTGCCAGCAGCCCAAGCATACTAGCGGGAGTACAGTACGAGCAGTACTTC. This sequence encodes CASSPSILAGVQYEQYF.

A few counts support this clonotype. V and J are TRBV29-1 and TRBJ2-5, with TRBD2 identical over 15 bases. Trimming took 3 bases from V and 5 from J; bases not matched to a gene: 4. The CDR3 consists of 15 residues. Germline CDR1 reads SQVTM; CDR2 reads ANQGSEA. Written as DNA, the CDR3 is TGCAGCGTTGACGGGACTAGCGGGAGGAGTGAGACCCAGTACTTC. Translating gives CSVDGTSGRSETQYF.

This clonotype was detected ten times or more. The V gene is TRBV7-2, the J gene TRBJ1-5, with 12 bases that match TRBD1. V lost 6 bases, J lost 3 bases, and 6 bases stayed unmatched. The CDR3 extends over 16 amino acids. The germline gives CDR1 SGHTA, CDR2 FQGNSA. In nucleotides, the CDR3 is TGTGCCAGCAGTCGGGGACAGGGGGCCTTCAATCAGCCCCAGCATTTT. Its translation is CASSRGQGAFNQPQHF.

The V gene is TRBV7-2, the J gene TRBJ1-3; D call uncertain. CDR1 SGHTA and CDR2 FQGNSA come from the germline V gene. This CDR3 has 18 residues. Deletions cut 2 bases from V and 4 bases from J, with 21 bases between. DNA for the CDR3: TGTGCCAGCAGCTTAAAGGGCAGCGGGCACATTGGGGGAAACACCATATATTTT. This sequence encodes CASSLKGSGHIGGNTIYF.

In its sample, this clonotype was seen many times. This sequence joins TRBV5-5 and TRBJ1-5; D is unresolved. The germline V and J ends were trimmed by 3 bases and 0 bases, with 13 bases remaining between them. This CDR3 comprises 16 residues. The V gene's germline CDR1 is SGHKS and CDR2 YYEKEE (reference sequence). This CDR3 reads CASSSWSTPSNQPQHF. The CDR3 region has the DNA TGTGCCAGCAGCTCGTGGTCAACCCCTAGCAATCAGCCCCAGCATTTT.

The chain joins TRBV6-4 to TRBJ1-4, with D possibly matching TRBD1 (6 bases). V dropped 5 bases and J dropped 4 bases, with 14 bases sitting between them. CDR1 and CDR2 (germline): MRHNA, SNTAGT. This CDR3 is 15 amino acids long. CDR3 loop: CASSSWTEDNEKLFF. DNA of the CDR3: TGTGCCAGCAGTTCTTGGACAGAAGATAATGAAAAACTGTTTTTT.

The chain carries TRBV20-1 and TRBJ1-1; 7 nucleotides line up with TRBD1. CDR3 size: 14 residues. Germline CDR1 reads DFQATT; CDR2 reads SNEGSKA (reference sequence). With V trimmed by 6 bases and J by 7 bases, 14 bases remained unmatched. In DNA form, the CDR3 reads TGCAGTGCCCACAACGACAGGGCCCCCGGTGAAGCTTTCTTT. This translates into CSAHNDRAPGEAFF.

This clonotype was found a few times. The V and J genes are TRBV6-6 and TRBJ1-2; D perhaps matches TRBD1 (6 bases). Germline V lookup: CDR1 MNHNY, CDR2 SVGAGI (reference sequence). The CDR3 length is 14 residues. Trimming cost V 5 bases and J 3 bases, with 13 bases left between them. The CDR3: CASSTLGGHYGYTF. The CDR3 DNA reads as TGTGCCAGCAGTACCCTAGGGGGGCACTATGGCTACACCTTC.

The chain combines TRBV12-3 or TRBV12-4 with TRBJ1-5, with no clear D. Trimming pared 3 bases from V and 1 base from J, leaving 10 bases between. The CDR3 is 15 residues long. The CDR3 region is CASSFSAASNQPQHF. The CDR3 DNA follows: TGTGCCAGCAGTTTTAGCGCGGCCAGCAATCAGCCCCAGCATTTT.

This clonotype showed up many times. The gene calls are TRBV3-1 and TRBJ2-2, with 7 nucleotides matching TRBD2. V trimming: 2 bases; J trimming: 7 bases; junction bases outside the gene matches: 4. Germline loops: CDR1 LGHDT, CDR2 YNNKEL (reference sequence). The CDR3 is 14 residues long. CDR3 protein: CASSQLGGNGELFF. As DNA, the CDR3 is TGTGCCAGCAGCCAATTGGGAGGGAACGGGGAGCTGTTTTTT.

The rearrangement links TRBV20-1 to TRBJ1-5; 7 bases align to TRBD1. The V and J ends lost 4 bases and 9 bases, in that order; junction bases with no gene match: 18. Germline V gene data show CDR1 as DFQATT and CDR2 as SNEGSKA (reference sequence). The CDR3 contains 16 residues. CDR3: CSANPAGTVPNGPQHF. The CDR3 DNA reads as TGCAGTGCTAACCCAGCTGGGACAGTTCCGAATGGGCCCCAGCATTTT.

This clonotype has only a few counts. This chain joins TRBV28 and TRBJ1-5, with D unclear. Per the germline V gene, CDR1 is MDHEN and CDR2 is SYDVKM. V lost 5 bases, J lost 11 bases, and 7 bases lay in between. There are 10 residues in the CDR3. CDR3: CASSQETQHF. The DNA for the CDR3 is TGTGCCAGCAGTCAAGAGACCCAGCATTTT. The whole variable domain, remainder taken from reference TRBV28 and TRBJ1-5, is DVKVTQSSRYLVKRTGEKVFLECVQDMDHENMFWYRQDPGLGLRLIYFSYDVKMKEKGDIPEGYSVSREKKERFSLILESASTNQTSMYLCASSQETQHFGDGTRLSIL.

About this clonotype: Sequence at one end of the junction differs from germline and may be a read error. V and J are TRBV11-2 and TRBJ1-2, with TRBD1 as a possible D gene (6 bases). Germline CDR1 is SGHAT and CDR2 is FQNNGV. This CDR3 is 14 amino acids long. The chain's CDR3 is CASSQVEGGYGYTF. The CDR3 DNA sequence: TGCGCCAGCAGCCAAGTCGAGGGGGGCTATGGCTACACCTTC.

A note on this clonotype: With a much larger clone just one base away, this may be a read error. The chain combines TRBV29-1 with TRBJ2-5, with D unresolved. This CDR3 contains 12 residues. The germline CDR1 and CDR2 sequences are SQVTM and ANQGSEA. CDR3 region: CSVAPDQEAQYF. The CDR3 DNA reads TGCAGCGTGGCGCCGGATCAAGAGGCCCAGTACTTC. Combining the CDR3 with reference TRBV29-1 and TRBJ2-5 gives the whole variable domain SAVISQKPSRDICQRGTSLTIQCQVDSQVTMMFWYRQQPGQSLTLIATANQGSEATYESGFVIDKFPISRPNLTFSTLTVSNMSPEDSSIYLCSVAPDQEAQYFGPGTRLLVL.

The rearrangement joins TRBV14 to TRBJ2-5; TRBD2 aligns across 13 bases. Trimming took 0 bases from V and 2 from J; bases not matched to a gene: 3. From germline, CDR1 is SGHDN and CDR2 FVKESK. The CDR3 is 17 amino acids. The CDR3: CASSQDAGLAGQETQYF. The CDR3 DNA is TGTGCCAGCAGCCAAGATGCGGGACTAGCGGGACAAGAGACCCAGTACTTC.

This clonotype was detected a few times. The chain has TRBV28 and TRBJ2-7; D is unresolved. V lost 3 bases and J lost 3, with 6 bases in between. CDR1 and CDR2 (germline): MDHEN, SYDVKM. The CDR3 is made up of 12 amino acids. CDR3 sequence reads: CASSFIDYEQYF. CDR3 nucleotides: TGTGCCAGCAGTTTCATAGACTACGAGCAGTACTTC. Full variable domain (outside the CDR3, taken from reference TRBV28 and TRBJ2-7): DVKVTQSSRYLVKRTGEKVFLECVQDMDHENMFWYRQDPGLGLRLIYFSYDVKMKEKGDIPEGYSVSREKKERFSLILESASTNQTSMYLCASSFIDYEQYFGPGTRLTVT.